This T cell receptor beta chain was obtained from a study of CXCR3-negative and CXCR3-positive naive CD8 T cells. General observations from the study: Memory CD8+ cells had much lower diversity, and both naive subsets had comparably high diversity.

UMI-labeled TRB cDNA libraries were prepared by 5' RACE. Reanalyzing the 5' RACE reads, TCRdb keeps one entry per CDR3 protein, without DNA. Its table lists some 130,000 distinct CDR3 sequences. About this clonotype: The antigen remains unidentified.

Every CD8+ subset sample held a few hundred thousand flow-sorted cells, done in triplicate. Naive cells were sorted as CD45RO-, CCR7+, CD27+ and CD95-. The CDR3 loop spans 14 amino acids. Germline V CDR1 and CDR2: SNHLY, FYNNEI. This TCR was recovered from a human donor in good health. Some clones in this sample may be carry-over from other donors' samples. The sample comprised naive CXCR3- CD8+ T cells from blood. Subset of the sample: CD45RO-CCR7+CD27+CD95- naive CD8+ T cells lacking CXCR3 (TNR3-). The V gene is TRBV2, the J gene TRBJ2-7. The CDR3 reads CASLGSAGPYEQYF.